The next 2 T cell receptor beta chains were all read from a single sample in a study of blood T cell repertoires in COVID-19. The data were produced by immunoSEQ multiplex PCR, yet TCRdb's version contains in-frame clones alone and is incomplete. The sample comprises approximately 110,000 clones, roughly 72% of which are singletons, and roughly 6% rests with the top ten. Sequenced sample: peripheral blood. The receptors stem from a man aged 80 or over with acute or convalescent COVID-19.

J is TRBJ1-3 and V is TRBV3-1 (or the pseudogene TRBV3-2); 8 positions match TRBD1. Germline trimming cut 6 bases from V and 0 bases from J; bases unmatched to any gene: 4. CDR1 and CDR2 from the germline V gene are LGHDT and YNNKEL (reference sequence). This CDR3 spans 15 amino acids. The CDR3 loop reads CASSRQGSSGNTIYF. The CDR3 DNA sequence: TGTGCCAGCAGTCGACAGGGGAGCTCTGGAAACACCATATATTTT.

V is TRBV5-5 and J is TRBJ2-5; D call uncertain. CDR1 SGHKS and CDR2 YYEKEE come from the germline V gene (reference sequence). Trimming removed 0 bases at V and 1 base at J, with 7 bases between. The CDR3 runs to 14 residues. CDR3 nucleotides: TGTGCCAGCAGCTTGGCCCCGGGCCAAGAGACCCAGTACTTC. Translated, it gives CASSLAPGQETQYF. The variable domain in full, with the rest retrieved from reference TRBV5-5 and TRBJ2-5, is DAGVTQSPTHLIKTRGQQVTLRCSPISGHKSVSWYQQVLGQGPQFIFQYYEKEERGRGNFPDRFSARQFPNYSSELNVNALLLGDSALYLCASSLAPGQETQYFGPGTRLLVL.